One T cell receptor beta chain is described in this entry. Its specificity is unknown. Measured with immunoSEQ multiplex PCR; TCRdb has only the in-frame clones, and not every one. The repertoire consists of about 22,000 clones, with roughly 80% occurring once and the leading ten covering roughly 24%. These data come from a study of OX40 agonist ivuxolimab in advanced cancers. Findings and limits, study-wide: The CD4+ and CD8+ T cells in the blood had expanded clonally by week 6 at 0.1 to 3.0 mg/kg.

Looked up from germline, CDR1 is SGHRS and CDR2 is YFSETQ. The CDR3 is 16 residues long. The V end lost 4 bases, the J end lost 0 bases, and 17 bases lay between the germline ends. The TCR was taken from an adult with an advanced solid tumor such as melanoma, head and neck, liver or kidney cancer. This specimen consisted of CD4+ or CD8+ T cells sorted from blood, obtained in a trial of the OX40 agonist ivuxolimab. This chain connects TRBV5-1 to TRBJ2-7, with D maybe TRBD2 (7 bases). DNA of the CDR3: TGCGCCAGCAGCCCGGGGGGCTGGGCAGACTCCTACGAGCAGTACTTC. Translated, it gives CASSPGGWADSYEQYF. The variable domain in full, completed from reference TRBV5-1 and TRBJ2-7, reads KAGVTQTPRYLIKTRGQQVTLSCSPISGHRSVSWYQQTPGQGLQFLFEYFSETQRNKGNFPGRFSGRQFSNSRSEMNVSTLELGDSALYLCASSPGGWADSYEQYFGPGTRLTVT.